Each of the 25 T cell receptor beta chains below was sequenced from the same sample in a study of blood T cell repertoires in COVID-19. Here immunoSEQ multiplex PCR was the method, and the copy in TCRdb shows in-frame clones only, minus some. Altogether about 300,000 clones are present, roughly 92% being singletons, with the ten largest covering 2.2%. The sample was peripheral blood. The receptors stem from a woman aged 25-40 years with COVID-19, enrolled during active disease.

The gene calls are TRBV18 and TRBJ2-7, with D possibly matching TRBD1 (6 bases). CDR1 and CDR2 from the germline V gene are KGHSH and LQKENI. The germline V and J ends were trimmed by 2 bases and 3 bases, with 8 bases remaining between them. The CDR3 is 13 amino acids. The CDR3 DNA follows: TGTGCCAGCTCACCAACACAGGGCTACGAGCAGTACTTC. Translation: CASSPTQGYEQYF.

The chain employs TRBV5-1 and TRBJ2-5; D is possibly TRBD1 (6 bases). Germline V lookup: CDR1 SGHRS, CDR2 YFSETQ. This CDR3 is built from 15 residues. V was shortened by 4 bases and J by 3 bases, with 16 bases between the two germline ends. The CDR3 DNA reads TGCGCCAGCAGCCTGACAGGTTTCAGCGAAGAGACCCAGTACTTC. Translation gives CASSLTGFSEETQYF.

The V gene is TRBV5-1, the J gene TRBJ1-5, with D hard to call. The germline V gene has CDR1 SGHRS and CDR2 YFSETQ. This CDR3 comprises 15 residues. V lost 1 base and J lost 5, with 13 bases in between. The CDR3 spells CASSLSPGPYQPQHF. CDR3 sequence (DNA): TGCGCCAGCAGCTTGAGTCCAGGCCCCTATCAGCCCCAGCATTTT.

The chain carries TRBV3-1 (or the pseudogene TRBV3-2) and TRBJ2-5; D is ambiguous. The CDR3 has 12 residues. V lost 2 bases, J lost 5 bases, and 6 bases lay in between. Germline V gene data show CDR1 as LGHDT and CDR2 as YNNKEL (reference sequence). The CDR3 coding sequence is TGTGCCAGCAGCCAATCGGTGGAGACCCAGTACTTC. Translation gives CASSQSVETQYF.

Comment on this clone: One end of the junction fails to match germline, which may point to a read error. J is TRBJ1-2 and V is TRBV7-9, with D unclear. The CDR3 has 16 residues. CDR1 SEHNR and CDR2 FQNEAQ come from the germline V gene (reference sequence). The CDR3 reads CASSRPTRTAKYGYTF. The CDR3 DNA sequence: TGTGCCAGCAGCCGGCCCACTAGGACCGCTAAGTATGGCTACACCTTC.

The chain has TRBV29-1 and TRBJ2-7; 11 bases align to TRBD2. From germline, CDR1 is SQVTM and CDR2 ANQGSEA. V was clipped by 0 bases and J by 4 bases; unmatched bases: 5. This CDR3 has 15 amino acids. CDR3 in DNA: TGCAGCGTTGAAGATCCTACTAGCGGGAGTTACGAGCAGTACTTC. Its translation is CSVEDPTSGSYEQYF.

The chain recombines TRBV11-2 with TRBJ2-2; D unresolved. Germline loops: CDR1 SGHAT, CDR2 FQNNGV. This CDR3 is 16 amino acids long. V shed 4 bases and J shed 2 bases, with 14 bases lying between them. The CDR3 spells CASSSLRSPNTGELFF. In nucleotides, the CDR3 is TGTGCCAGCAGCTCCCTCCGGAGCCCCAACACCGGGGAGCTGTTTTTT.

The chain links TRBV7-2 to TRBJ1-5; the D is unclear. The germline gives CDR1 SGHTA, CDR2 FQGNSA. V shed 1 base and J shed 4 bases, with 8 bases lying between them. The CDR3 is 14 amino acids. In DNA form, the CDR3 reads TGTGCCAGCAGCTTAGATTACGCGAATCAGCCCCAGCATTTT. Translation gives CASSLDYANQPQHF.

The rearrangement uses TRBV19 and TRBJ1-5; D gene unclear. CDR1 is LNHDA, CDR2 SQIVND, per germline (reference sequence). V was clipped by 4 bases and J by 1 base, with 11 bases between them. The CDR3 is 15 residues long. The CDR3 here is CASSNLRESNQPQHF. CDR3 DNA sequence: TGTGCCAGTAGTAATCTAAGAGAAAGCAATCAGCCCCAGCATTTT. Complete variable domain (other parts from reference TRBV19 and TRBJ1-5): DGGITQSPKYLFRKEGQNVTLSCEQNLNHDAMYWYRQDPGQGLRLIYYSQIVNDFQKGDIAEGYSVSREKKESFPLTVTSAQKNPTAFYLCASSNLRESNQPQHFGDGTRLSIL.

The rearrangement links TRBV19 to TRBJ1-1; D gene uncertain. V was pared by 8 bases and J by 0 bases, with 13 bases between. Per germline, CDR1 LNHDA and CDR2 SQIVND (reference sequence). The CDR3 runs to 14 residues. In DNA, the CDR3 is TGTGCCAGTTCCGCGACACCTATGAACACTGAAGCTTTCTTT. Protein: CASSATPMNTEAFF.

The chain uses TRBV5-5 and TRBJ2-1; no clear D. The germline V and J ends were trimmed by 4 bases and 8 bases, with 13 bases remaining between them. Germline V CDR1 and CDR2: SGHKS, YYEKEE (reference sequence). This CDR3 has 13 amino acids. CDR3 amino acids: CASSPPGYDEQFF. CDR3 nucleotides: TGTGCCAGCAGCCCGCCCGGTTATGATGAGCAGTTCTTC.

The rearrangement uses TRBV28 and TRBJ2-1; a possible D gene is TRBD2 (6 bases). V lost 4 bases and J lost 8, with 12 bases in between. CDR1 and CDR2 from the germline V gene are MDHEN and SYDVKM. The CDR3 loop spans 13 amino acids. CDR3 region: CASSYGGKDEQFF. DNA of the CDR3: TGTGCCAGCAGTTACGGAGGGAAGGATGAGCAGTTCTTC.

J is TRBJ2-2 and V is TRBV24-1; a weak D match, TRBD2 (5 bases). Trimming took 3 bases from V and 0 from J, leaving 13 bases between them. This CDR3 has 17 residues. Germline loops: CDR1 KGHDR, CDR2 SFDVKD. The CDR3 is CATSDLWSSANTGELFF. The CDR3 nucleotides are TGTGCCACCAGTGATCTGTGGAGTAGCGCGAACACCGGGGAGCTGTTTTTT.

CDR3 amino acids: CASSRTTGDPDTQYF. CDR3 coding DNA: TGTGCCAGCAGCCGAACGACAGGGGACCCAGATACGCAGTATTTT. The chain uses TRBV11-2 and TRBJ2-3; 8 nucleotides line up with TRBD1. The CDR3 is 15 amino acids. The germline CDR1 and CDR2 sequences are SGHAT and FQNNGV. Trimming took 5 bases from V and 4 from J; bases not matched to a gene: 8.

The chain recombines TRBV28 with TRBJ1-4, with no clear D. Germline V gene sequence: CDR1 MDHEN, CDR2 SYDVKM. Trimming shortened V by 6 bases and J by 7 bases, and 15 bases separated the two germline ends. This CDR3 region has 14 residues. The CDR3 DNA sequence: TGTGCCAGCAGACCGGACTTTAGTGGTGAAAAACTGTTTTTT. This gives the protein CASRPDFSGEKLFF.

V gene TRBV7-9 combines with J gene TRBJ1-1, with 7 bases lining up with TRBD1. CDR3 length: 12 residues. CDR1 and CDR2 from the germline V gene are SEHNR and FQNEAQ (reference sequence). With V trimmed by 5 bases and J by 7 bases, 4 bases remained unmatched. The CDR3 DNA sequence: TGTGCCAGCAGCCGACGACAGGGTGAAGCTTTCTTT. Translation: CASSRRQGEAFF.

The chain carries TRBV29-1 and TRBJ1-2; no firm D call. V was shortened by 5 bases and J by 4 bases, with 11 bases between the two germline ends. Germline assignment: CDR1 SQVTM and CDR2 ANQGSEA. CDR3 length: 12 amino acids. In nucleotides, the CDR3 is TGCAGCGTTCCAGATATTTCCTATGGCTACACCTTC. This sequence encodes CSVPDISYGYTF.

The chain recombines TRBV30 with TRBJ1-2, with D perhaps TRBD1 (5 bases). This CDR3 has 13 amino acids. Germline V gene sequence: CDR1 GTSNPN, CDR2 SVGIG (reference sequence). V shed 1 base and J shed 8 bases, with 14 bases lying between them. CDR3: CAWSGRVAGGYTF. DNA for the CDR3: TGTGCCTGGAGTGGCAGGGTAGCGGGGGGCTACACCTTC.

V usage is TRBV15 and J usage is TRBJ2-7; 12 bases line up with TRBD1. This CDR3 contains 16 residues. Looked up from germline, CDR1 is LNHNV and CDR2 is YYDKDF (reference sequence). Trimming cost V 0 bases and J 2 bases; bases outside gene matches: 2. CDR3 amino acids: CATSRDWDRGPYEQYF. The CDR3 DNA sequence: TGTGCCACCAGCAGAGATTGGGACAGGGGGCCCTACGAGCAGTACTTC.

V usage is TRBV5-1 and J usage is TRBJ2-5; 7 bases are a match to TRBD1. V trimming: 3 bases; J trimming: 2 bases; junction bases outside the gene matches: 1. From germline, CDR1 is SGHRS and CDR2 YFSETQ. This CDR3 contains 13 residues. The CDR3 reads CASSSGQQETQYF. Here the CDR3 DNA reads TGCGCCAGCAGCTCGGGACAGCAAGAGACCCAGTACTTC.

The chain carries TRBV5-4 and TRBJ1-2; D gene unclear. V was pared by 0 bases and J by 2 bases, with 8 bases between. The germline V gene has CDR1 SGHNT and CDR2 YYREEE (reference sequence). The CDR3 has 14 residues. CDR3 bases: TGTGCCAGCAGCTTGGTAACGGAGAACTATGGCTACACCTTC. Translating it yields CASSLVTENYGYTF.

The chain couples TRBV7-4 to TRBJ2-7; D is perhaps TRBD2 (5 bases). Germline CDR1 and CDR2: SGHVT and SQSDAQ. The CDR3 is 15 amino acids. V lost 5 bases, J lost 3 bases, and 17 bases lay in between. The CDR3: CASSPGLRGYYEQYF. CDR3 bases: TGTGCCAGCAGCCCCGGTCTTCGGGGATACTACGAGCAGTACTTC.

The rearrangement uses TRBV29-1 and TRBJ1-1; tentative D call: TRBD1 (5 bases). The ends were cut back, 4 bases at V and 7 bases at J, with 10 bases in the middle. The CDR3 length is 11 residues. Germline lookup yields CDR1 SQVTM and CDR2 ANQGSEA. The DNA of the CDR3 is TGCAGCGTTGGACGGACACTTGAAGCTTTCTTT. Protein product: CSVGRTLEAFF.

The V and J genes are TRBV28 and TRBJ1-1; the D gene is possibly TRBD1 (5 bases). From germline, CDR1 is MDHEN and CDR2 SYDVKM. The CDR3 runs 16 residues. V was pared by 6 bases and J by 4 bases, with 21 bases between. The CDR3 nucleotides are TGTGCCAGCAGCCGTCGACCTGCACAGGTTGGCACTGAAGCTTTCTTT. Encoded protein: CASSRRPAQVGTEAFF.

This rearrangement joins TRBV6-1 to TRBJ1-2, with 8 bases fitting TRBD1. The junction had 2 bases not matched to a gene; V was cut back by 5 bases and J by 3 bases. This CDR3 comprises 13 residues. Germline CDR1 and CDR2: MNHNS and SASEGT. The CDR3 sequence: CASSPDRDYGYTF. The CDR3 coding sequence is TGTGCCAGCAGTCCGGACAGGGACTATGGCTACACCTTC.